This TCR beta chain was sequenced during a study of cytomegalovirus exposure and HLA in healthy donors (TCRdb year 2017). Study-wide context: A later analysis indicated that the 110 or so validation repertoires were generated on the platform also employed for the roughly 650 repertoires of the first cohort. Along with the approximately 650-subject first cohort, a separate validation cohort of over 90 different subjects was used. High-throughput TCR immunosequencing, statistical association of individual TCRs with disease status, and machine learning were combined to predict cytomegalovirus infection status. The study aimed to test whether signatures of past pathogen exposure could be identified by cataloging public T cell receptors. What the work shows at the level of the full study, not this receptor alone: A total of roughly 160 TCR beta chains were listed by the study as associated with cytomegalovirus. The authors suggested that the approach could potentially be extended to other disease states and immunological phenotypes. A later analysis had no HLA typing for the validation cohort, so co-occurrence there was scored across all 110 or so repertoires. Most TCR sequences were observed very rarely across donors, whereas some public TCRs were present in many individuals. Subsequent analysis determined that TCRs grouped into clusters in the first cohort also showed a tendency toward co-occurrence across the roughly 120 validation repertoires, and roughly 94% of cluster scores exceeded 0. A few of the identified cytomegalovirus-associated TCR beta chains were confirmed in vitro to be specific for cytomegalovirus antigens. The classifier was reported to diagnose cytomegalovirus status with high specificity and sensitivity in both the original and validation cohorts.

Libraries came from the immunoSEQ multiplex PCR assay. The study's own analysis went as follows. A statistical classification framework was built for diagnosing cytomegalovirus status from the catalog of TCR beta chain sequences. Imported from immuneACCESS, the table was reduced by TCRdb to in-frame sequences with V and J called. These copies leave out some clones; in studies compared against another copy, an unresolved V gene accounts for under half, and the cause of the remainder is not known. V, J and clone size are taken as reported in that table, and D and trimming were inferred from the DNA itself. Recorded for this sample are some 210,000 clones; around 86% of them occurred a single time. The ten largest account for roughly 2% of the sample. Ends trimmed: V by 1 base, J by 6 bases; bases unmatched to a gene: 6. CDR1 and CDR2, per the germline V gene, are MGHRA and YSYEKL. From its cysteine to its phenylalanine, the CDR3 spans 15 amino acids. Kept here is only the CDR3 DNA, which spans 45 bases and is read in frame from base 1.

With regard to this clone: What antigen it recognizes has not been identified. Base qualities were left out, and no much larger clone turns up one base away.

Separate from the approximately 700-subject first cohort, the validation cohort of about 120 subjects was the group to which the donors belonged. This receptor chain uses TRBV4-1 and TRBJ2-3, with 8 middle bases fitting TRBD2. The sample taken for sequencing was PBMCs. The origin of this receptor is a woman between 18 and 29 years old in good health and CMV-seropositive. The DNA reads TGCGCCAGCAGCCAAGTTGGTAGCGGGACCGATACGCAGTATTTT. Translated, this is CASSQVGSGTDTQYF.